This is a list of T cell receptor beta chains from one sample in a study of T-cell reconstitution after alpha-beta-depleted transplantation in children. TCRdb processed the PCR reads anew with MiXCR; each CDR3 protein has one entry. Among around 190,000 distinct CDR3 sequences listed, 5.5% to 7% were seen once. Sequencing used PBMCs, obtained before TCRalphabeta/CD19-depleted stem cell transplant. These receptors all stem from a boy under 10 years old with acute lymphoblastic leukemia, due to receive a stem cell transplant. CDR3s include the opening cysteine and the closing phenylalanine or tryptophan. A D gene is named only where the DNA matches it firmly. Clone size is not always given. Where it is, it says once, few, many or a class for expanded clones.

V gene: TRBV5-1
J gene: TRBJ2-1
clone size: many
D gene: -
CDR3 protein: CASSLLGERFF
CDR3 DNA: TGCGCCAGCAGCTTGTTGGGAGAGCGGTTCTTC

V gene: TRBV6-2/TRBV6-3
J gene: TRBJ2-7
clone size: many
D gene: TRBD1
CDR3 protein: CASTPSRQGSYEQYF
CDR3 DNA: TGTGCCAGCACCCCCTCCCGACAGGGCTCGTACGAGCAGTACTTC

V gene: TRBV12-3/TRBV12-4
J gene: TRBJ1-4
clone size: many
D gene: TRBD1
CDR3 protein: CASSWTGEGKLFF
CDR3 DNA: TGTGCCAGCAGTTGGACAGGGGAGGGAAAACTGTTTTTT

V gene: TRBV2
J gene: TRBJ2-3
clone size: many
D gene: -
CDR3 protein: CASSPQGDTQYF
CDR3 DNA: TGTGCCAGCAGTCCCCAGGGAGATACGCAGTATTTT

V gene: TRBV27
J gene: TRBJ1-5
clone size: many
D gene: -
CDR3 protein: CASSRTVNQPQHF
CDR3 DNA: TGTGCCAGCAGTCGTACAGTCAATCAGCCCCAGCATTTT

V gene: TRBV20-1
J gene: TRBJ2-7
clone size: many
D gene: -
CDR3 protein: CSARARDRGTYEQYF
CDR3 DNA: TGCAGTGCTAGAGCCAGGGACCGAGGCACCTACGAGCAGTACTTC

V gene: TRBV20-1
J gene: TRBJ1-2
clone size: -
D gene: -
CDR3 protein: CSASAGGVGPYGYTF
CDR3 DNA: TGCAGTGCTAGCGCGGGGGGCGTAGGGCCTTATGGCTACACCTTC

V gene: TRBV28
J gene: TRBJ1-2
clone size: many
D gene: TRBD1
CDR3 protein: CASSSPGQGTHGYTF
CDR3 DNA: TGTGCCAGCAGTTCTCCGGGACAGGGGACGCATGGCTACACCTTC

V gene: TRBV27
J gene: TRBJ2-3
clone size: few
D gene: TRBD1
CDR3 protein: CASSFSFWARTGSTDTQYF
CDR3 DNA: TGTGCCAGCAGTTTTTCTTTTTGGGCCCGGACAGGGTCCACAGATACGCAGTATTTT

V gene: TRBV29-1
J gene: TRBJ2-5
clone size: many
D gene: -
CDR3 protein: CSVFPDGQETQYF
CDR3 DNA: TGCAGCGTTTTCCCCGACGGACAAGAGACCCAGTACTTC

V gene: TRBV20-1
J gene: TRBJ2-4
clone size: many
D gene: -
CDR3 protein: CSAPTKNIQYF
CDR3 DNA: TGCAGTGCCCCTACCAAAAACATTCAGTACTTC

V gene: TRBV7-2
J gene: TRBJ2-7
clone size: -
D gene: -
CDR3 protein: CASSLASGHPLGEQYF
CDR3 DNA: TGTGCCAGCAGCTTAGCGTCTGGACACCCATTGGGCGAGCAGTACTTC

V gene: TRBV27
J gene: TRBJ1-6
clone size: -
D gene: -
CDR3 protein: CASTSRGFVSPLHF
CDR3 DNA: TGTGCCAGCACATCTCGGGGGTTTGTTTCACCCCTCCACTTT

V gene: TRBV24-1
J gene: TRBJ1-1
clone size: few
D gene: -
CDR3 protein: CATSEFIKGDTEAFF
CDR3 DNA: TGTGCCACCAGTGAATTTATCAAGGGGGACACTGAAGCTTTCTTT

V gene: TRBV7-9
J gene: TRBJ2-1
clone size: many
D gene: TRBD1
CDR3 protein: CASSLGTGRNEQFF
CDR3 DNA: TGTGCCAGCAGCTTGGGGACAGGGCGCAATGAGCAGTTCTTC

V gene: TRBV12-3/TRBV12-4
J gene: TRBJ1-1
clone size: many
D gene: -
CDR3 protein: CASSLYVNTEAFF
CDR3 DNA: TGTGCCAGCAGTTTATATGTGAACACTGAAGCTTTCTTT

V gene: TRBV5-5
J gene: TRBJ2-5
clone size: many
D gene: -
CDR3 protein: CASSLEGQETQYF
CDR3 DNA: TGTGCCAGCAGCTTGGAAGGGCAAGAGACCCAGTACTTC

V gene: TRBV7-9
J gene: TRBJ1-2
clone size: few
D gene: -
CDR3 protein: CASSLTEEGDTYGYTF
CDR3 DNA: TGTGCCAGCAGCTTAACGGAGGAAGGGGATACGTATGGCTACACCTTC

V gene: TRBV28
J gene: TRBJ1-1
clone size: many
D gene: -
CDR3 protein: CAITDRFSEAFF
CDR3 DNA: TGTGCCATCACAGACAGGTTCTCTGAAGCTTTCTTT

V gene: TRBV3-1
J gene: TRBJ2-2
clone size: -
D gene: TRBD2
CDR3 protein: CASSQELIAGGTGELFF
CDR3 DNA: TGTGCCAGCAGCCAAGAATTAATAGCGGGAGGGACCGGGGAGCTGTTTTTT

V gene: TRBV5-5
J gene: TRBJ2-7
clone size: few
D gene: TRBD1
CDR3 protein: CASSSRQGAYEQYF
CDR3 DNA: TGTGCCAGCAGCTCGAGACAGGGGGCCTACGAGCAGTACTTC

V gene: TRBV11-1
J gene: TRBJ2-2
clone size: -
D gene: TRBD2
CDR3 protein: CASSPRGGYNTGELFF
CDR3 DNA: TGTGCCAGCAGCCCTCGGGGGGGATATAACACCGGGGAGCTGTTTTTT

V gene: TRBV5-1
J gene: TRBJ2-3
clone size: -
D gene: TRBD2
CDR3 protein: CASSLAVAGGPDTQYF
CDR3 DNA: TGCGCCAGCAGCTTGGCCGTAGCGGGGGGCCCAGATACGCAGTATTTT

V gene: TRBV6-1
J gene: TRBJ2-1
clone size: many
D gene: TRBD2
CDR3 protein: CASSSSGSDSLFF
CDR3 DNA: TGTGCCAGCAGCTCTAGCGGGAGTGATTCATTGTTCTTC

V gene: TRBV11-3
J gene: TRBJ2-2
clone size: many
D gene: -
CDR3 protein: CASSDLTGELFF
CDR3 DNA: TGTGCCAGCAGCGACTTAACCGGGGAGCTGTTTTTT

V gene: TRBV7-2
J gene: TRBJ1-6
clone size: many
D gene: TRBD1
CDR3 protein: CASSQGGVSPLHF
CDR3 DNA: TGTGCCAGCAGCCAGGGGGGAGTTTCACCCCTCCACTTT

V gene: TRBV29-1
J gene: TRBJ2-3
clone size: many
D gene: -
CDR3 protein: CSVGGTGSSSTDTQYF
CDR3 DNA: TGCAGCGTGGGGGGAACAGGGTCCTCTAGCACAGATACGCAGTATTTT

V gene: TRBV29-1
J gene: TRBJ1-3
clone size: many
D gene: TRBD1
CDR3 protein: CSVLRTGDPLNTIYF
CDR3 DNA: TGCAGCGTCCTCAGGACAGGGGATCCCCTCAACACCATATATTTT